The rows below give T cell receptor beta chains drawn from one sample of a study of T cell therapy after organ transplantation. Their target antigens are unknown. TCRdb's table, derived via immunoSEQ multiplex PCR, lists solely in-frame clones and lacks some. This table holds around 50,000 clones, approximately 94% found once. Material: CD8+ T cells from blood, obtained before autologous CMV-specific T cell therapy. The receptors come from a human patient who had received a solid organ transplant and had CMV disease. Each CDR3 is given with its conserved first and last residue. A D gene is named only where the DNA matches it firmly. Expanded clones are given a class, and other clones once, few, many or no size at all.

j_call	v_call	d_call	clone_size	cdr3_nt	cdr3_aa
TRBJ2-2	TRBV30	NA	once	TGTGCCTGGAGTTCAGGGTTAGGCACCGGGGAGCTGTTTTTT	CAWSSGLGTGELFF
TRBJ1-1	TRBV7-6	NA	NA	TGTGCCAGCAGCTTAGAGGCGGTGAACACTGAAGCTTTCTTT	CASSLEAVNTEAFF
TRBJ2-2	TRBV6-6	NA	NA	TGTGCCAGCAGGCGGAACAGGGAGGCCACCGGGGAGCTGTTTTTT	CASRRNREATGELFF
TRBJ2-5	TRBV4-3	NA	few	TGCGCCAGCAGCCAAGGGGGAGGCAGCGAGACCCAGTACTTC	CASSQGGGSETQYF
TRBJ2-7	TRBV4-3	NA	NA	TGCGCCAGCAGCCAAGATCGGACACAAGAGCAGTACTTC	CASSQDRTQEQYF
TRBJ1-3	TRBV4-1	NA	NA	TGCGCCAGCAGCCAACAATCGGGGACGGGAAACACCATATATTTT	CASSQQSGTGNTIYF
TRBJ2-7	TRBV10-3	NA	NA	TGTGCCATCACCGACCGACGGGACTCTGGGTACGAGCAGTACTTC	CAITDRRDSGYEQYF
TRBJ2-5	TRBV6-6	TRBD1	NA	TGTGCCAGCAGCCCGACCGGACAGGAAGAGACCCAGTACTTC	CASSPTGQEETQYF
TRBJ2-7	TRBV10-1	NA	NA	TGCGCCAGCAGTGGCCGAAAGGGGACCTCCGGCGGGGAGCAGTACTTC	CASSGRKGTSGGEQYF
TRBJ2-5	TRBV4-2	NA	NA	TGTGCCAGCAGCCAAACACCAGGGGGGCTGGGGGAGACCCAGTACTTC	CASSQTPGGLGETQYF
TRBJ2-1	TRBV15	TRBD2	NA	TGTGCCACCAGCAGAGGACTAGCGGGGACACATGAGCAGTTCTTC	CATSRGLAGTHEQFF
TRBJ1-1	TRBV30	NA	NA	TGTGCCTGGAGTGAGGGGTGGGGAACTGAAGCTTTCTTT	CAWSEGWGTEAFF
TRBJ1-2	TRBV5-4	NA	few	TGTGCCAGCAGCTTGGAAAATAGCTATGGCTACACCTTC	CASSLENSYGYTF
TRBJ2-7	TRBV7-2	TRBD2	NA	TGTGCCAGCACCCCCCGGTCGGGTAGCGGGAGCCCCTACGAGCAGTACTTC	CASTPRSGSGSPYEQYF
TRBJ2-7	TRBV10-3	TRBD1	NA	TGTGCCATCAGTGAGAGGGCAGGGGGTCCCTACGAGCAGTACTTC	CAISERAGGPYEQYF
TRBJ2-7	TRBV5-6	NA	NA	TGTGCCAGCACCGAGGGGGGGATAATTCGGGAGCAGTACTTC	CASTEGGIIREQYF
TRBJ2-1	TRBV7-9	NA	NA	TGTGCCAGCAGCTTAGCCCCCGGGACCGCGTACAATGAGCAGTTCTTC	CASSLAPGTAYNEQFF
TRBJ2-5	TRBV6-5	NA	NA	TGTGCCAGCAGGATGGCGTTCCAAGAGACCCAGTACTTC	CASRMAFQETQYF
TRBJ2-1	TRBV7-9	TRBD2	NA	TGTGCCACCCATAGAGCGGGACGCTACAATGAGCAGTTCTTC	CATHRAGRYNEQFF
TRBJ1-2	TRBV6-5	NA	NA	TGTGCCAGCAGTTACTCAGGGCAGTCTAACTATGGCTACACCTTC	CASSYSGQSNYGYTF
TRBJ1-2	TRBV6-4	TRBD1	NA	TGTGCCAGCAGTTCTACAGGGGGCGCGGATGGCTACACCTTC	CASSSTGGADGYTF
TRBJ1-2	TRBV6-5	NA	once	TGTGCCAGCAGTTACGGGGGCAGCTCTAACTATGGCTACACCTTC	CASSYGGSSNYGYTF